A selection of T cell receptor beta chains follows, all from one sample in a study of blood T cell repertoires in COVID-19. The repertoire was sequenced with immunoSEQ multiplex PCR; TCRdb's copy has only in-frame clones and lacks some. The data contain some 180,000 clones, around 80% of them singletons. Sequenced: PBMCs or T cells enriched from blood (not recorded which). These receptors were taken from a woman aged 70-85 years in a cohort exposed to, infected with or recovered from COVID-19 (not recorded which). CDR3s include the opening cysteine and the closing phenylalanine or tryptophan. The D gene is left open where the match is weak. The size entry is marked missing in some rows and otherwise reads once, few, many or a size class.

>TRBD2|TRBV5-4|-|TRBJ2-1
TGTGCCAGCAGCAGGGAGGGCCAATACAATGAGCAGTTCTTC
CASSREGQYNEQFF
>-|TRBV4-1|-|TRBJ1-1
TGCGCCAGCAGCCAAGATCGCTTCGCAGCGACGGGGAAGACTGAAGCTTTCTTT
CASSQDRFAATGKTEAFF
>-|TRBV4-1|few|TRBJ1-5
TGCGCCAGCAGCCCCGGGTCTCTCCTACAGGGCAATCAGCCCCAGCATTTT
CASSPGSLLQGNQPQHF
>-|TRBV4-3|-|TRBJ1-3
TGCGCCAGCAGCCAAGAACCCAGCTCTGGAAACACCATATATTTT
CASSQEPSSGNTIYF
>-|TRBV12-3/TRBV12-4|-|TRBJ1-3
TGTGTGTGTGTGGAACGGGGGGGCACCATATATTTT
CVCVERGGTIYF
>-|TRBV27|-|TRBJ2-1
TGTGCCAGCAGTTTATTCGGGATATCCTACAATGAGCAGTTCTTC
CASSLFGISYNEQFF
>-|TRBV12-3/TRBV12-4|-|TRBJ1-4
TGTGCCAGCAGGCTACGGAATGAAAAACTGTTTTTT
CASRLRNEKLFF
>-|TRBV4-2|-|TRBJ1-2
TGTGCCAGCAGCCCGGTTGACTCCGATGGCTACACCTTC
CASSPVDSDGYTF
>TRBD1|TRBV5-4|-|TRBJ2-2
TGTGCCAGCAGCTTGTCCGGCACAGGGGGTGCCGGGGAGCTGTTTTTT
CASSLSGTGGAGELFF
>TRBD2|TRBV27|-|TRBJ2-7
TGTGCCAGCAGCCCTTTGGGGGCGGGGGGCTACGAGCAGTACTTC
CASSPLGAGGYEQYF
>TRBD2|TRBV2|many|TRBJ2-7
TGTGCCAGCGGGTCTTCAGGGAGGGGGCAGTACTTC
CASGSSGRGQYF
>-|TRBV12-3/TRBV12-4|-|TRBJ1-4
TGTGCCAGCAGTTGGGCAAATGAAAAACTGTTTTTT
CASSWANEKLFF
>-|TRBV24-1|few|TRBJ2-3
TGTGCCACCAGTGGACTAGGGGCAGGGGGTATCACAGATACGCAGTATTTT
CATSGLGAGGITDTQYF
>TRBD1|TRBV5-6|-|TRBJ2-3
TGTGCCAGCAGCAGGGGGACAGGCACAGATACGCAGTATTTT
CASSRGTGTDTQYF
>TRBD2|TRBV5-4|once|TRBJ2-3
TGTGCCAGCAGCTTGGGGGGACTAGCGGGAGGAGGCACGCAGTATTTT
CASSLGGLAGGGTQYF
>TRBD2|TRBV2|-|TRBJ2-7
TGTGCCAGCAGTGTGTTAGCGGGAGGGCAGTCCGAGCAGTACTTC
CASSVLAGGQSEQYF
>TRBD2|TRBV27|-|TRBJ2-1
TGTGCCAGCAGTTCCCGGGGAGGGACTGCTAAATGGGGCTCCTACAATGAGCAGTTCTTC
CASSSRGGTAKWGSYNEQFF
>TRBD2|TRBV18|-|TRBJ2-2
TGTGCCAGCTCACCGGGCCTAGCGGACACCGGGGAGCTGTTTTTT
CASSPGLADTGELFF
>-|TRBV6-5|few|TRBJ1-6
TGTGCCAGCAGTCGGTCCCAGGTGGATAATTCACCCCTCCACTTT
CASSRSQVDNSPLHF
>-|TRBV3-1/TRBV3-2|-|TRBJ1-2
TGTGCCAGCAGCCACGGTCGACAGATTGCTGGCTACACCTTC
CASSHGRQIAGYTF
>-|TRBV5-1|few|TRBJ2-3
TGCGCCAGCAGCCCTCGGGGTGGGGGCACAGATACGCAGTATTTT
CASSPRGGGTDTQYF
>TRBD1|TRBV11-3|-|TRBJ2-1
TGTGCCAGCAGCGCCCAGGGACAGCCACCGTACAATGAGCAGTTCTTC
CASSAQGQPPYNEQFF
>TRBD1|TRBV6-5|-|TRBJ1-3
TGTGCCAGCAGGGGGACAGACCACTCTGGAAACACCATATATTTT
CASRGTDHSGNTIYF
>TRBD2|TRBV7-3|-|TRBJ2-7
TGTGCCAGCAGTACGAGCGGGAACTCCTACGAGCAGTACTTC
CASSTSGNSYEQYF
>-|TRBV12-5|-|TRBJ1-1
TGTGCTAGTGGTTTGGACCGGGAGGGCACTGAAGCTTTCTTT
CASGLDREGTEAFF
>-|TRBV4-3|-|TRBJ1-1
TGCGCCAGCAGCCAAGGGCCAACAGGGAGCACTGAAGCTTTCTTT
CASSQGPTGSTEAFF
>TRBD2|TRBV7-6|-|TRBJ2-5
TGTGCCAGCAGGCCCTCTCGGGGAGGGGAGACCCAGTACTTC
CASRPSRGGETQYF
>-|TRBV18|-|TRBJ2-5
TGTGCCGCGCAGGGTTCATGGGGAGAGACCCAGTACTTC
CAAQGSWGETQYF
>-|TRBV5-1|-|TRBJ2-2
TGCGCCAGCAGCTTGAACTCTAACACCGGGGAGCTGTTTTTT
CASSLNSNTGELFF
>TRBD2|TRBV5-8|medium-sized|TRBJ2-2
TGTGCCAGCACCCTACTAGCGGGAGTCACCGGGGAGCTGTTTTTT
CASTLLAGVTGELFF
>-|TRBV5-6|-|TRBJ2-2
TGTGCCAGCAGCTTGGACGGGGTCACCGGGGAGCTGTTTTTT
CASSLDGVTGELFF
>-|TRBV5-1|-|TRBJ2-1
TGCGCCAGCAGCCCGGAGGGGGCAGGGGAGTACAATGAGCAGTTCTTC
CASSPEGAGEYNEQFF
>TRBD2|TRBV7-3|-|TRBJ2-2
TGTGCCAGCAGCCTACTACCCGGGAGGATTCCGGACGGGGAGCTGTTTTTT
CASSLLPGRIPDGELFF
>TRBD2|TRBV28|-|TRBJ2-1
TGTGCCAGCAGCACTAGCGGGAGCTACAATGAGCAGTTCTTC
CASSTSGSYNEQFF
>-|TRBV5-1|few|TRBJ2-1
TGCGCCAGCAGCTTGTCAGGGAATGAGCAGTTCTTC
CASSLSGNEQFF
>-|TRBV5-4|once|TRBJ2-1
TGTGCCAGCAGCCAGATGGGCGGGGCCGGAGTCTTC
CASSQMGGAGVF
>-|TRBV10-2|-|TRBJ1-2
TGCGCCAGCAGTGAGCGGGAAGAGATCGTCGCATTC
CASSEREEIVAF
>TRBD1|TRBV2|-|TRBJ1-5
TGTGCCAGCAGCGCAAACAGGGGGCAGGAGCAGCCCCAGCATTTT
CASSANRGQEQPQHF